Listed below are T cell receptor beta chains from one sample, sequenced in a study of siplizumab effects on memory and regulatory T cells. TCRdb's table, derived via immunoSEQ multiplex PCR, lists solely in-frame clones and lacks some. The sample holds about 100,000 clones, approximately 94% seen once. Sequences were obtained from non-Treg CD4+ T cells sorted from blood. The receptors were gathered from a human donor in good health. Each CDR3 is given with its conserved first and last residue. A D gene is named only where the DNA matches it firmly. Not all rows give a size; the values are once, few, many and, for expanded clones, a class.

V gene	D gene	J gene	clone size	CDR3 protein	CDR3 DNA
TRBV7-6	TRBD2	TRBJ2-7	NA	CASTRTSGAYEQYF	TGTGCCAGCACCCGGACTAGCGGGGCTTACGAGCAGTACTTC
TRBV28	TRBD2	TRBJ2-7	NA	CASRPTSSLYEQYF	TGTGCCAGCAGGCCGACTAGCAGTCTATACGAGCAGTACTTC
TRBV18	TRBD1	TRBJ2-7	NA	CASSEGTGSSSEQYF	TGTGCCAGCTCAGAAGGGACAGGAAGTTCGTCCGAGCAGTACTTC
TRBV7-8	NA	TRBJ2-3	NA	CASSSGFSTDTQYF	TGTGCCAGCAGCTCAGGGTTCAGTACAGATACGCAGTATTTT
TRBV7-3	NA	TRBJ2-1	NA	CASSLGPGMDEQFF	TGTGCCAGCAGCTTAGGGCCGGGAATGGATGAGCAGTTCTTC
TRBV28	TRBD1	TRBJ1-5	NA	CATGQGDQPQHF	TGTGCCACCGGACAGGGCGATCAGCCCCAGCATTTT
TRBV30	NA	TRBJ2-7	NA	CAWSALSWKLGEQYF	TGTGCCTGGAGTGCCTTGAGTTGGAAGTTGGGCGAGCAGTACTTC
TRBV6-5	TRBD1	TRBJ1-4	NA	CASTPAGGENEKLFF	TGTGCCAGCACCCCCGCAGGGGGGGAAAATGAAAAACTGTTTTTT
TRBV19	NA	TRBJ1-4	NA	CASSIEGAGAKLFF	TGTGCCAGTAGTATAGAAGGGGCCGGGGCCAAACTGTTTTTT
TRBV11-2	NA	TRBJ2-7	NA	CASSGGTRAYEQYF	TGTGCCAGCAGCGGCGGGACGAGGGCCTACGAGCAGTACTTC
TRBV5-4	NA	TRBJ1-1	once	CASRPDRSMNTEAFF	TGTGCCAGCAGACCCGACAGGTCCATGAACACTGAAGCTTTCTTT
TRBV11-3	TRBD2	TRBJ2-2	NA	CASSLEAGGPGELFF	TGTGCCAGCAGCTTAGAAGCGGGAGGGCCCGGGGAGCTGTTTTTT
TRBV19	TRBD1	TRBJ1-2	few	CASSYRGNYGYTF	TGTGCCAGTAGTTACAGGGGAAACTATGGCTACACCTTC